A single T cell receptor (beta chain) is shown here with its context. The sample comes from a study of blood T cell repertoires in COVID-19. Study as a whole: From T cells, B-cell-depleted T cells, or PBMCs came the material, which was cDNA or gDNA.

Between the trimmed V and J ends, which lost 3 bases and 0 bases, there was a span of 9 bases. Germline CDR1 SGDLS, CDR2 YYNGEE. This CDR3 is 14 amino acids long. The assay was immunoSEQ multiplex PCR, and TCRdb's table has in-frame clones only and misses some. The sample consists of 100,000 to 150,000 clones, roughly 84% of them appearing once. The sample comprised peripheral blood. The genes are TRBV9 and TRBJ1-1; D uncertain. The clonotype comes from a man aged 60 to 75 with acute or convalescent COVID-19. The CDR3 bases are TGTGCCAGCAGCGCCAGGTTACTGAACACTGAAGCTTTCTTT. Its translation is CASSARLLNTEAFF.